The rows below give T cell receptor beta chains drawn from one sample of a study of blood T cells in healthy people across ages. MiXCR, run by TCRdb on the 5' RACE reads, gives a single entry per CDR3 protein. This table holds some 1.8 million distinct CDR3 sequences, around 40% found once. Sequenced sample: blood. The receptors derive from a human donor in good health. CDR3s include the opening cysteine and the closing phenylalanine or tryptophan. Each record gives: J gene, D gene, V gene, clone size, CDR3 protein, CDR3 DNA. A D gene is named only where the DNA matches it firmly. Clone size is stated in some rows and not others, as once, few, many or a class when expanded.

TRBJ2-1 | TRBD2 | TRBV4-1 | - | CASSPLPRTSGGNEQFF | TGCGCCAGCAGCCCTCTCCCGAGGACTAGCGGGGGGAATGAGCAGTTCTTC
TRBJ2-5 | - | TRBV3-1 | few | CASSQDAGRETQYF | TGTGCCAGCAGCCAAGATGCGGGGCGAGAGACCCAGTACTTC
TRBJ2-7 | TRBD2 | TRBV28 | - | CASQTLAVVSYEQYF | TGTGCCAGCCAGACCCTAGCGGTGGTGTCCTACGAGCAGTACTTC
TRBJ1-3 | - | TRBV4-3 | few | CASSQAWGHISGNTIYF | TGCGCCAGCAGCCAAGCCTGGGGACACATCTCTGGAAACACCATATATTTT
TRBJ2-3 | TRBD1 | TRBV5-1 | few | CASSFGQGAIDTQYF | TGCGCCAGCAGCTTCGGACAGGGGGCGATAGATACGCAGTATTTT
TRBJ1-1 | TRBD1 | TRBV5-6 | - | CASSPNRGSMNTEAFF | TGTGCCAGCAGCCCCAACAGGGGCTCCATGAACACTGAAGCTTTCTTT
TRBJ2-5 | TRBD2 | TRBV7-8 | - | CASSGLAGDSTRETQYF | TGTGCCAGCTCCGGCCTAGCGGGGGATTCGACAAGGGAGACCCAGTACTTC
TRBJ1-2 | - | TRBV20-1 | few | CSAREVSYGYTF | TGCAGTGCTAGAGAGGTTAGCTATGGCTACACCTTC
TRBJ1-2 | - | TRBV4-1 | - | CASSLQTGPYGYTF | TGCGCCAGCAGCCTACAGACAGGACCTTATGGCTACACCTTC
TRBJ2-4 | TRBD1 | TRBV12-3/TRBV12-4 | - | CASTTVRDRKSIQYF | TGTGCCAGCACCACCGTCCGGGACAGAAAAAGCATTCAGTACTTC
TRBJ2-1 | TRBD2 | TRBV7-2 | few | CASSLASPRGGAGNEQFF | TGTGCCAGCAGCTTAGCTTCCCCCCGCGGGGGGGCTGGGAATGAGCAGTTCTTC
TRBJ2-5 | TRBD2 | TRBV12-3/TRBV12-4 | few | CASSDGLEETQYF | TGTGCCAGCAGCGATGGACTAGAAGAGACCCAGTACTTC
TRBJ2-7 | - | TRBV29-1 | - | CSVEGGGLHPYEQYF | TGCAGCGTTGAGGGTGGGGGACTCCACCCCTACGAGCAGTACTTC
TRBJ1-4 | - | TRBV20-1 | - | CSARDGSIGEKLFF | TGCAGTGCTAGAGATGGATCCATTGGGGAAAAACTGTTTTTT
TRBJ2-3 | - | TRBV7-2 | few | CASSLDRFTTDTQYF | TGTGCCAGCAGCTTAGACAGGTTTACCACAGATACGCAGTATTTT
TRBJ1-1 | - | TRBV5-8 | - | CASSPGYPEAFF | TGTGCCAGCAGCCCGGGCTATCCTGAAGCTTTCTTT
TRBJ2-7 | - | TRBV4-3 | - | CASSQGWQGSSYEQYF | TGCGCCAGCAGCCAAGGGTGGCAGGGGAGCTCCTACGAGCAGTACTTC
TRBJ2-3 | - | TRBV20-1 | - | CSASVLQRQYF | TGCAGTGCTAGCGTGCTACAACGGCAGTATTTT
TRBJ2-7 | - | TRBV20-1 | - | CSVIFSGSDEQYF | TGCAGTGTTATTTTCTCGGGGAGCGACGAGCAGTACTTC
TRBJ1-5 | TRBD1 | TRBV12-3/TRBV12-4 | - | CASSLWTGAGNNQPQHF | TGTGCCAGCAGTTTGTGGACAGGGGCAGGGAACAATCAGCCCCAGCATTTT
TRBJ1-2 | - | TRBV7-9 | once | CASSFTSGADYGYTF | TGTGCCAGCAGCTTTACCTCGGGGGCAGACTATGGCTACACCTTC
TRBJ2-5 | - | TRBV7-8 | - | CASSATPGAQETQYF | TGTGCCAGCAGCGCAACGCCGGGGGCCCAAGAGACCCAGTACTTC
TRBJ2-4 | TRBD1 | TRBV29-1 | - | CSVERGTGGSYIQYF | TGCAGCGTTGAAAGGGGGACAGGGGGGAGCTACATTCAGTACTTC
TRBJ1-6 | TRBD1 | TRBV29-1 | few | CSVAGQGNSPLHF | TGCAGCGTTGCGGGACAGGGTAATTCACCCCTCCACTTT
TRBJ2-7 | TRBD2 | TRBV27 | - | CASSLRTSGGFEQYF | TGTGCCAGCAGTCTAAGGACTAGCGGGGGGTTCGAGCAGTACTTC
TRBJ1-1 | - | TRBV5-1 | few | CASRGGDGTEAFF | TGCGCCAGCAGGGGGGGCGACGGGACTGAAGCTTTCTTT
TRBJ2-4 | TRBD1 | TRBV5-6 | - | CASSLGQGADIQYF | TGTGCCAGCAGCTTGGGACAGGGGGCAGACATTCAGTACTTC
TRBJ1-1 | TRBD1 | TRBV20-1 | - | CSARDGTAGLTFF | TGCAGTGCTAGAGATGGGACAGCCGGGCTAACTTTCTTT
TRBJ2-1 | - | TRBV6-6 | - | CASSYGAPSRGEQFF | TGTGCCAGCAGTTACGGGGCTCCCTCCCGGGGTGAGCAGTTCTTC
TRBJ2-1 | - | TRBV13 | - | CASSLGAMSDWRNRANEQFF | TGTGCCAGCAGCTTAGGCGCAATGTCTGATTGGCGTAATAGAGCGAATGAGCAGTTCTTC
TRBJ1-1 | TRBD1 | TRBV20-1 | - | CSAGLGTGEAFF | TGCAGTGCTGGGCTCGGGACAGGAGAAGCTTTCTTT
TRBJ2-5 | - | TRBV15 | few | CATSRQQRWETQYF | TGTGCCACCAGCAGACAGCAAAGGTGGGAGACCCAGTACTTC
TRBJ2-5 | TRBD2 | TRBV20-1 | many | CSARDYERGYQETQYF | TGCAGTGCTAGAGATTACGAGCGGGGCTACCAAGAGACCCAGTACTTC
TRBJ2-7 | TRBD1 | TRBV6-1 | - | CASSEAGTGGYEQYF | TGTGCCAGCAGTGAAGCAGGGACAGGGGGTTACGAGCAGTACTTC
TRBJ1-5 | - | TRBV6-5 | - | CASSYDGKNQPQHF | TGTGCCAGCAGTTACGACGGCAAAAATCAGCCCCAGCATTTT
TRBJ2-3 | - | TRBV7-2 | few | CASSLELLAYSDTQYF | TGTGCCAGCAGCTTAGAGCTCCTAGCTTATTCAGATACGCAGTATTTT
TRBJ1-2 | TRBD1 | TRBV10-3 | - | CAISEIGTGSGYTF | TGTGCCATCAGTGAGATAGGGACAGGGAGTGGCTACACCTTC
TRBJ2-3 | - | TRBV6-6 | few | CASRLVGPQYF | TGTGCCAGCAGACTGGTTGGTCCGCAGTATTTT
TRBJ2-1 | TRBD2 | TRBV7-2 | - | CASSRTRDYIYNEQFF | TGTGCCAGCAGCCGGACCCGGGACTACATCTACAATGAGCAGTTCTTC
TRBJ2-5 | TRBD2 | TRBV7-2 | few | CASSLRPMAGGRETQYF | TGTGCCAGCAGCTTAAGGCCAATGGCGGGGGGGCGAGAGACCCAGTACTTC
TRBJ1-2 | TRBD1 | TRBV7-2 | few | CASGYTGGLGYTF | TGTGCCAGCGGTTACACAGGGGGCCTTGGCTACACCTTC
TRBJ2-2 | - | TRBV12-3/TRBV12-4 | - | CASSFLEAGELFF | TGTGCCAGCAGTTTTTTGGAGGCCGGGGAGCTGTTTTTT
TRBJ1-5 | TRBD1 | TRBV6-5 | - | CASNDREDQPQHF | TGTGCCAGCAATGACAGGGAAGATCAGCCCCAGCATTTT
TRBJ2-2 | TRBD2 | TRBV27 | - | CASRPSGGAVTGELFF | TGTGCCAGCAGACCTAGCGGGGGGGCCGTGACCGGGGAGCTGTTTTTT
TRBJ2-5 | - | TRBV12-3/TRBV12-4 | few | CASSRDGRLQETQYF | TGTGCCAGCAGCCGGGACGGCAGACTCCAAGAGACCCAGTACTTC
TRBJ2-7 | - | TRBV20-1 | many | CSAPTPTGTSSYEQYF | TGCAGTGCTCCGACCCCCACTGGGACGAGCTCCTACGAGCAGTACTTC
TRBJ2-5 | TRBD2 | TRBV7-3 | few | CASSLASGGYQETQYF | TGTGCCAGCAGCTTAGCTAGCGGGGGGTACCAAGAGACCCAGTACTTC
TRBJ1-4 | TRBD1 | TRBV2 | - | CAGKRDRDNEKLFF | TGTGCCGGGAAAAGGGACAGAGATAATGAAAAACTGTTTTTT
TRBJ2-3 | TRBD2 | TRBV12-3/TRBV12-4 | - | CASSQGLPAPGDTQYF | TGTGCCAGCAGCCAGGGACTACCCGCCCCAGGAGATACGCAGTATTTT
TRBJ2-1 | TRBD1 | TRBV7-9 | few | CASSLERTGNYNEQFF | TGTGCCAGCAGCTTAGAGCGGACAGGGAACTACAATGAGCAGTTCTTC
TRBJ1-2 | - | TRBV4-1 | - | CASSQAWSRYGYTF | TGCGCCAGCAGCCAAGCGTGGTCACGCTATGGCTACACCTTC
TRBJ2-3 | - | TRBV7-2 | - | CASTFGTRTDTQYF | TGTGCCAGCACCTTCGGGACCAGGACAGATACGCAGTATTTT
TRBJ2-7 | TRBD1 | TRBV28 | few | CASTGTGSFREQYF | TGTGCCAGCACCGGGACAGGGTCCTTCCGCGAGCAGTACTTC